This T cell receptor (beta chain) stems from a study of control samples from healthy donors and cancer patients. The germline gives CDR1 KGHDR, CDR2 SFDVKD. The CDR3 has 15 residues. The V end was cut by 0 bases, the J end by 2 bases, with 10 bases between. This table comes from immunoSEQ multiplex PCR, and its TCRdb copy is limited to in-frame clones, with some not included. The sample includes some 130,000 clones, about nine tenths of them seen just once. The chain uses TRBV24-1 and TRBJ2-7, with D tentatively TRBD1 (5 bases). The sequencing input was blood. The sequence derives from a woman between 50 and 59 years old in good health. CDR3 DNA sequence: TGTGCCACCAGTGATTTGCTCCAGGGAACCTACGAGCAGTACTTC. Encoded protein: CATSDLLQGTYEQYF.